This T cell receptor (beta chain) derives from a study of blood T cell repertoires in COVID-19. V lost 4 bases, J lost 4 bases, and 20 bases lay in between. The V gene's germline CDR1 is MGHRA and CDR2 YSYEKL. The CDR3 runs to 17 residues. Profiled with immunoSEQ multiplex PCR; TCRdb holds only in-frame clones, not every one. The sample includes hundreds of thousands of clones, just under 90% of them seen just once. Participants reported their clinical history, and cohort assignment relied on those reports. The sample was PBMCs or T cells enriched from blood (not recorded which). The gene calls are TRBV4-1 and TRBJ1-3, with D unclear. The source of this sequence is a woman between 50 and 59 years old who had been exposed to COVID-19. The CDR3 loop reads CASSPLWIEGGGNTIYF. In DNA, the CDR3 is TGCGCCAGCAGCCCCCTCTGGATCGAGGGCGGCGGAAACACCATATATTTT.